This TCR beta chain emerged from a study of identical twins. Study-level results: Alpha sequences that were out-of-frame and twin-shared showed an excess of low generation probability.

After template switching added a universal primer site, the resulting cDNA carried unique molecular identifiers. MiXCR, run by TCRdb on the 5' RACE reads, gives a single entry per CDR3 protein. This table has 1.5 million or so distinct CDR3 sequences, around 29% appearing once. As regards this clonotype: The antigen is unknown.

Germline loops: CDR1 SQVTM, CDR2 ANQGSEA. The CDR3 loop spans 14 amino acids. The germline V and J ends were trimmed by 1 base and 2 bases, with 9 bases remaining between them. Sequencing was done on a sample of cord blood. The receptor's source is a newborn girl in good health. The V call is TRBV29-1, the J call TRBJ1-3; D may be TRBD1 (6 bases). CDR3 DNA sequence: TGCAGCGTTGAAGCGACAGGTCCTGGAAACACCATATATTTT. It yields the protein CSVEATGPGNTIYF.